Presented here are 9 T cell receptor beta chains from one specimen sequenced in a study of T cells after yellow fever vaccination. MiXCR, applied by TCRdb to the 5' RACE reads, yields one record per CDR3 protein. Here the sample spans about 630,000 distinct CDR3 sequences, roughly an eighth being singletons. Here the sequenced sample was PBMCs, taken on the day of the yellow fever booster vaccination. The receptors derive from a man aged 25-45 years who received the YFV17D yellow fever vaccine.

The chain recombines TRBV9 with TRBJ2-2, with 7 bases identical to TRBD1. This CDR3 has 16 residues. CDR1 is SGDLS, CDR2 YYNGEE, per germline. With V trimmed by 0 bases and J by 5 bases, 7 bases remained unmatched. DNA of the CDR3: TGTGCCAGCAGCGTAGAGACGAGGGGGCCAACCGGGGAGCTGTTTTTT. Translating gives CASSVETRGPTGELFF.

The table lists this clonotype with a few counts. This chain connects TRBV28 to TRBJ2-3; 8 nucleotides match TRBD1. Trimming at V came to 3 bases and at J to 1 base, leaving 9 bases not matched to a gene. Germline values: CDR1 MDHEN, CDR2 SYDVKM. The CDR3 runs 17 residues. Written as DNA, the CDR3 is TGTGCCAGCAGTTTGCCTCCTCCGGGACAGGGCACAGATACGCAGTATTTT. Translating gives CASSLPPPGQGTDTQYF.

The CDR3 bases are TGTGCCACCAGCCCCGGGACTACATACAATGAGCAGTTCTTC. Its protein product is CATSPGTTYNEQFF. The chain uses TRBV15 and TRBJ2-1; 7 nucleotides match TRBD2. CDR1 LNHNV and CDR2 YYDKDF come from the germline V gene (reference sequence). This CDR3 has 14 amino acids. With V trimmed by 5 bases and J by 4 bases, 5 bases remained unmatched.

J is TRBJ2-2 and V is TRBV28; 9 bases align to TRBD2. The germline V gene encodes CDR1 MDHEN and CDR2 SYDVKM. V was clipped by 7 bases and J by 8 bases; unmatched bases: 11. This CDR3 contains 15 residues. The CDR3 sequence is CASTPGLAGTGELFF. The CDR3 nucleotides are TGTGCCAGCACCCCAGGGCTAGCGGGAACTGGGGAGCTGTTTTTT.

The chain couples TRBV12-5 to TRBJ2-1, with a possible D match to TRBD1 (5 bases). The germline V gene has CDR1 LGHNT and CDR2 FRNRAP. The CDR3 spans 14 residues. Trimming cost V 2 bases and J 5 bases, with 10 bases left between them. CDR3 DNA: TGTGCTAGTGGTTTGCGCGACAGTAACAATGAGCAGTTCTTC. Translating it yields CASGLRDSNNEQFF.

This clonotype was observed a handful of times. V gene TRBV27 combines with J gene TRBJ2-5; TRBD1 might be the D (6 bases). The CDR3 totals 14 residues. V dropped 3 bases and J dropped 7 bases, with 15 bases sitting between them. Germline V gene sequence: CDR1 MNHEY, CDR2 SMNVEV (reference sequence). The CDR3 loop is CASSFGTPGGTQYF. The CDR3 coding sequence is TGTGCCAGCAGTTTTGGGACACCCGGCGGGACCCAGTACTTC.

A few counts support this clonotype. The chain links TRBV7-2 to TRBJ2-7; 14 bases map to TRBD2. The CDR3 covers 18 residues. Unmatched junction bases numbered 7, after V lost 0 bases and J lost 3 bases. Germline lookup yields CDR1 SGHTA and CDR2 FQGNSA. As DNA, the CDR3 is TGTGCCAGCAGCTTAGCCCGGACTAGCGGGAGGAGCAACTACGAGCAGTACTTC. This codes for CASSLARTSGRSNYEQYF.

The CDR3 is CASSYSGSPGLDIQYF. The CDR3 nucleotides read TGTGCCAGCAGTTACTCCGGGTCTCCGGGGTTGGACATTCAGTACTTC. The rearrangement uses TRBV6-5 and TRBJ2-4; TRBD2 might be the D (5 bases). Germline V gene sequence: CDR1 MNHEY, CDR2 SVGAGI. This CDR3 is 16 amino acids long. V shed 0 bases and J shed 8 bases, with 17 bases lying between them.

This clonotype was seen more than once but under ten times. The rearrangement uses TRBV12-3 or TRBV12-4 and TRBJ2-1, with D hard to call. Between the trimmed V and J ends, which lost 3 bases and 7 bases, there was a span of 10 bases. The CDR3 totals 13 residues. As DNA, the CDR3 is TGTGCCAGCAGTTTCGACGGTATAAATGAGCAGTTCTTC. It codes for CASSFDGINEQFF.